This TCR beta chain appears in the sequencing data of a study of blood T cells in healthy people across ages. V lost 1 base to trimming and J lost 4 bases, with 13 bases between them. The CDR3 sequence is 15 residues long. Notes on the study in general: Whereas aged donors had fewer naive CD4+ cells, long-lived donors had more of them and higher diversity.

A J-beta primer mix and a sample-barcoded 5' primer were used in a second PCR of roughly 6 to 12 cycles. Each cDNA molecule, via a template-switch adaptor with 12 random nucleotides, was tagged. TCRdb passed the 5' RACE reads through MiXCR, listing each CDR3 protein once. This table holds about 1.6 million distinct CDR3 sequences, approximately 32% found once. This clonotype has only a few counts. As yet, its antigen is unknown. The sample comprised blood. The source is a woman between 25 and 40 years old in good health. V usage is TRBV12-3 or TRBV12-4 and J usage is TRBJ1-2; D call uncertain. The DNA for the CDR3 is TGTGCCAGCAGTTTAGGCTCCCGCTATGGCTATGGCTACACCTTC. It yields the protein CASSLGSRYGYGYTF.